The TCR beta chain described here comes from a study of T cell responses to AZD1222 COVID-19 vaccine. Overall study results and limits: The repertoires were collected only after the peak T cell response. Following two doses of AZD1222, Spike-specific TCR breadth and depth rose. Only a handful of AZD1222 recipients, roughly six in all, had baseline seropositivity. Donor demographics were predominantly white British with a female majority; clonal diversity may be underestimated.

For this clone: Its antigen is undetermined.

Repertoires were generated with immunoSEQ multiplex PCR, while TCRdb's copy carries only in-frame clones and drops some. This table has around 130,000 clones, about 90% appearing once. Unmatched junction bases numbered 3, after V lost 6 bases and J lost 4 bases. Germline CDR1 reads MNHEY; CDR2 reads SMNVEV (reference sequence). The CDR3 extends over 14 amino acids. This sequence originates from an adult in good health. This material consisted of peripheral blood, taken on day 0 of MenACWY control vaccination. The V call is TRBV27, the J call TRBJ2-2, with 9 bases lining up with TRBD2. The chain's CDR3 is CASRGSGSTGELFF. The CDR3 DNA reads as TGTGCCAGCAGAGGTAGCGGGAGCACCGGGGAGCTGTTTTTT.